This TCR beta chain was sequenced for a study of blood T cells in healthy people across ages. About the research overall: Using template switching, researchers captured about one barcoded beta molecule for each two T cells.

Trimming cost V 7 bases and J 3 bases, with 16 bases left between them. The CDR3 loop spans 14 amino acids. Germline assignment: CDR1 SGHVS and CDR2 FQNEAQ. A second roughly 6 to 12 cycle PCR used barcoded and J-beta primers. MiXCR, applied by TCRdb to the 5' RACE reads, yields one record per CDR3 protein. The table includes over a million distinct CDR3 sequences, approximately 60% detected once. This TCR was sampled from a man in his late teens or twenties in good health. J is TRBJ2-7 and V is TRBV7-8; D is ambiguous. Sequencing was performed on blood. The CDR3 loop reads CASTHPLSSYEQYF. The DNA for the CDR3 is TGTGCCAGCACCCACCCTCTTTCTAGCTACGAGCAGTACTTC.